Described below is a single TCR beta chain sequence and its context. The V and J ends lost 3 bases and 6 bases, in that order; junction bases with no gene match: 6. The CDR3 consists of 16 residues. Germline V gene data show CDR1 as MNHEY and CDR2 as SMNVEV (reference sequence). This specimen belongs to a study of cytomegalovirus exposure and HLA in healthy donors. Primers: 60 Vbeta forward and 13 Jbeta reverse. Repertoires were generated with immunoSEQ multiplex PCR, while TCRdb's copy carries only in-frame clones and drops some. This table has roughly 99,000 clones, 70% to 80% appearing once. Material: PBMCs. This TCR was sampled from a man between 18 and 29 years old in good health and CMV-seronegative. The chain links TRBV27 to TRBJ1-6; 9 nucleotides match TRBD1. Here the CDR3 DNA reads TGTGCCAGCAGTTTGCCCGGGACAGGGCTTAATTCACCCCTCCACTTT. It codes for CASSLPGTGLNSPLHF.